This T cell receptor beta chain was retrieved from a study of tumor and adjacent non-tumor tissue in lung cancer. Study-level background: Patients were aged about 30 to 80, ten or so men and about 5 women, stage I to III.

This clonotype is a singleton in its sample. The junction departs from the called germline gene at one end, perhaps through a read error. This sample's RNA came from whole unsorted tissue. More than 3 cm separated this lung sample from the edge of the tumor. Germline V CDR1 and CDR2: MNHEY, SVGAGI. The CDR3 extends over 15 amino acids. A modified ARM-PCR protocol with three rounds of nested PCR amplified TCRbeta. TCRdb fed the multiplex PCR reads into MiXCR, producing one record per CDR3 protein. The table includes tens of thousands of distinct CDR3 sequences, around 80% detected once. The V call is TRBV6-5, the J call TRBJ1-6, with D hard to call. The receptor's source is a man in his 70s with non-small cell lung cancer. The sample taken for sequencing was distant non-tumor lung tissue. The CDR3 is CASSYSGDADSPLNF. The CDR3 DNA is TGTGCCAGCAGTTACAGCGGGGATGCGGATTCACCCCTCAACTTT.